Below are 23 T cell receptor beta chains sequenced from a single sample in a study of blood T cell repertoires in COVID-19. Some clones are missing from TCRdb's copy, which holds only in-frame ones; the method was immunoSEQ multiplex PCR. The repertoire has some 100,000 clones, roughly 79% of them found once; the top ten carry about 12%. What was sequenced was peripheral blood. These receptors all stem from a woman in her seventies with acute or convalescent COVID-19.

The chain employs TRBV5-6 and TRBJ1-6; D unclear. There are 15 residues in the CDR3. V shed 3 bases and J shed 10 bases, with 17 bases lying between them. Germline CDR1 is SGHDT and CDR2 is YYEEEE. The CDR3 here is CASSSWRPEGSPLHF. The CDR3 DNA reads as TGTGCCAGCAGCTCTTGGAGACCCGAGGGATCACCCCTCCACTTT.

The V and J genes are TRBV14 and TRBJ1-2, with TRBD1 matching 9 bases. CDR3 length: 17 residues. Germline CDR1 is SGHDN and CDR2 is FVKESK. With V trimmed by 0 bases and J by 8 bases, 13 bases remained unmatched. The CDR3, as DNA: TGTGCCAGCAGCCAAGATCTCACTGGACAGGGGATGTCGGGCTACACCTTC. This gives the protein CASSQDLTGQGMSGYTF.

This sequence joins TRBV19 and TRBJ2-7; 8 positions agree with TRBD1. The germline gives CDR1 LNHDA, CDR2 SQIVND (reference sequence). V lost 5 bases and J lost 4; bases outside the gene matches: 7. The CDR3 covers 14 residues. CDR3 coding DNA: TGTGCCAGTAGTTTCGGACAGGGAAGGTACGAGCAGTACTTC. Its protein product is CASSFGQGRYEQYF.

V and J are TRBV19 and TRBJ2-1; TRBD1 agrees at 10 bases. CDR3 length: 15 residues. CDR1 LNHDA and CDR2 SQIVND come from the germline V gene (reference sequence). The ends lost 6 bases at V and 12 bases at J; junction bases unmatched: 14. Written as DNA, the CDR3 is TGTGCCAGTAGCTCCGGGACAGGGGCCGCCGGTTGGCAGTTCTTC. As protein: CASSSGTGAAGWQFF.

The chain carries TRBV6-4 and TRBJ2-3; 10 bases map to TRBD2. Per germline, CDR1 MRHNA and CDR2 SNTAGT. Trimming cost V 5 bases and J 1 base; bases outside gene matches: 6. There are 16 residues in the CDR3. The CDR3 spells CASSPDTSGGTDTQYF. DNA of the CDR3: TGTGCCAGCAGTCCCGATACTAGCGGGGGCACAGATACGCAGTATTTT.

This clone was recorded once. V and J are TRBV6-4 and TRBJ1-1, with D perhaps matching TRBD1 (5 bases). CDR3 length: 14 residues. Germline V CDR1 and CDR2: MRHNA, SNTAGT. V was cut by 5 bases and J by 5 bases, with 15 bases left in between. CDR3 region: CASSPVGGETEAFF. The CDR3 DNA follows: TGTGCCAGCAGTCCGGTGGGGGGAGAAACTGAAGCTTTCTTT.

This sequence joins TRBV19 and TRBJ2-3; D remains ambiguous. The CDR3 contains 15 residues. Trimming took 6 bases from V and 4 from J, leaving 17 bases between them. Germline CDR1 LNHDA, CDR2 SQIVND (reference sequence). CDR3 in amino acids: CASSPPRWSPDTQYF. The CDR3 DNA sequence: TGTGCCAGTAGCCCCCCCCGGTGGAGCCCAGATACGCAGTATTTT. Supplemented by reference TRBV19 and TRBJ2-3, the full variable domain reads DGGITQSPKYLFRKEGQNVTLSCEQNLNHDAMYWYRQDPGQGLRLIYYSQIVNDFQKGDIAEGYSVSREKKESFPLTVTSAQKNPTAFYLCASSPPRWSPDTQYFGPGTRLTVL.

V gene TRBV12-3 or TRBV12-4 combines with J gene TRBJ1-5, with D possibly TRBD1 on 6 matching bases. The V end lost 8 bases, the J end lost 2 bases, and 10 bases lay between the germline ends. The CDR3 has 13 amino acids. The CDR3 here is CASAAGGNQPQHF. Here the CDR3 DNA reads TGTGCCAGCGCGGCAGGGGGCAATCAGCCCCAGCATTTT.

The chain links TRBV5-6 to TRBJ1-1; the D gene is possibly TRBD1 (5 bases). This CDR3 comprises 18 residues. Germline V gene lookup returns CDR1 SGHDT and CDR2 YYEEEE. V was pared by 0 bases and J by 5 bases, with 23 bases between. Here the CDR3 DNA reads TGTGCCAGCAGCTTGGAGCTTCTTCGGGGGGACGGGGGGACTGAAGCTTTCTTT. Encoded protein: CASSLELLRGDGGTEAFF.

The gene calls are TRBV12-5 and TRBJ1-1; 9 bases line up with TRBD1. The CDR3 totals 17 residues. Germline V lookup: CDR1 LGHNT, CDR2 FRNRAP. Trimming removed 6 bases from V and 0 bases from J; junction bases left unmatched: 11. The CDR3 spells CASGKTGTGYLNTEAFF. As DNA, the CDR3 is TGTGCTAGTGGGAAAACCGGGACAGGGTACCTGAACACTGAAGCTTTCTTT.

The rearrangement uses TRBV11-2 and TRBJ1-2; TRBD1 matches at 9 bases. V shed 4 bases, J shed 6 bases, and the junction held 3 bases outside the gene matches. CDR1 is SGHAT and CDR2 is FQNNGV in the germline V gene. This CDR3 contains 13 residues. The CDR3 sequence: CASSSQGADGYTF. CDR3 in DNA: TGTGCCAGCAGCTCACAGGGGGCCGATGGCTACACCTTC.

The chain combines TRBV2 with TRBJ1-1; 9 bases fit TRBD1. With V trimmed by 6 bases and J by 5 bases, 10 bases remained unmatched. Germline V gene sequence: CDR1 SNHLY, CDR2 FYNNEI. The CDR3 runs to 15 residues. In DNA, the CDR3 is TGTGCCAGCAGCGAGGACAGGGGCGGATGGACTGAAGCTTTCTTT. Translation gives CASSEDRGGWTEAFF. The variable domain in full, completed from reference TRBV2 and TRBJ1-1, reads EPEVTQTPSHQVTQMGQEVILRCVPISNHLYFYWYRQILGQKVEFLVSFYNNEISEKSEIFDDQFSVERPDGSNFTLKIRSTKLEDSAMYFCASSEDRGGWTEAFFGQGTRLTVV.

This chain uses TRBV6-2 or TRBV6-3 with TRBJ2-2, with unresolved D. The CDR3 is 16 residues long. V was pared by 2 bases and J by 0 bases, with 10 bases between. Germline-derived CDR1 and CDR2 are MNHEY and SVGEGT. The chain's CDR3 is CASSYLGLTNTGELFF. CDR3 bases: TGTGCCAGCAGTTACCTGGGCCTTACGAACACCGGGGAGCTGTTTTTT.

The CDR3 sequence: CASSLNSGTDTQYF. The DNA for the CDR3 is TGTGCCAGCAGCTTGAATAGCGGCACAGATACGCAGTATTTT. V usage is TRBV5-4 and J usage is TRBJ2-3; possible D gene TRBD2, 5 bases. Trimming removed 1 base from V and 1 base from J, with 7 bases in between. CDR1 and CDR2 from the germline V gene are SGHNT and YYREEE (reference sequence). This CDR3 contains 14 residues.

The sample holds a few counts of this clone. The chain has TRBV24-1 and TRBJ2-2, with D hard to call. Germline loops: CDR1 KGHDR, CDR2 SFDVKD. Trimming took 3 bases from V and 4 from J, leaving 11 bases between them. The length of the CDR3 is 15 residues. The CDR3 sequence: CATSDPRLTTGELFF. The CDR3 bases are TGTGCCACCAGTGATCCCAGGCTGACCACCGGGGAGCTGTTTTTT.

The chain links TRBV19 to TRBJ2-1; TRBD2 matches 8 bases. CDR1 and CDR2 (germline): LNHDA, SQIVND (reference sequence). V was pared by 6 bases and J by 9 bases, with 10 bases of the junction left unmatched. The CDR3 runs 14 residues. The CDR3 DNA reads as TGTGCCAGTAGCGGCGGGGGGAAGTTGGGTGAGCAGTTCTTC. Translating gives CASSGGGKLGEQFF.

The rearrangement links TRBV12-3 or TRBV12-4 to TRBJ1-2; D remains ambiguous. There are 12 residues in the CDR3. The V end lost 3 bases, the J end lost 3 bases, and 5 bases lay between the germline ends. The CDR3 DNA sequence: TGTGCCAGCAGTTTCGGGGACTATGGCTACACCTTC. Residues: CASSFGDYGYTF.

The rearrangement joins TRBV6-6 to TRBJ1-6; no definite D call. Trimming took off 6 bases at V and 0 bases at J, with 9 bases between the two ends. The germline CDR1 and CDR2 sequences are MNHNY and SVGAGI (reference sequence). The CDR3 loop spans 15 amino acids. The CDR3 DNA reads TGTGCCAGCAGCGAAGAGGGCTCCTATAATTCACCCCTCCACTTT. Its protein product is CASSEEGSYNSPLHF.

V is TRBV19 and J is TRBJ2-2; tentative D call: TRBD2 (7 bases). The germline V gene encodes CDR1 LNHDA and CDR2 SQIVND (reference sequence). CDR3 size: 14 residues. With 3 bases removed from V and 4 bases from J, the gap between germline ends came to 9 bases. The DNA of the CDR3 is TGTGCCAGTAGTATGGGAGGGGGCACCGGGGAGCTGTTTTTT. Translation gives CASSMGGGTGELFF. Filled out from reference TRBV19 and TRBJ2-2, the complete variable domain reads DGGITQSPKYLFRKEGQNVTLSCEQNLNHDAMYWYRQDPGQGLRLIYYSQIVNDFQKGDIAEGYSVSREKKESFPLTVTSAQKNPTAFYLCASSMGGGTGELFFGEGSRLTVL.

The genes are TRBV11-3 and TRBJ1-1; TRBD1 might be the D (6 bases). CDR1 is SGHNT and CDR2 is YENEEA in the germline V gene. The CDR3 extends over 13 amino acids. Trimming took off 5 bases at V and 5 bases at J, with 12 bases between the two ends. CDR3 in DNA: TGTGCCAGCAGCGTGGGGGGGCGGACTGAAGCTTTCTTT. The encoded protein is CASSVGGRTEAFF.

The chain links TRBV2 to TRBJ1-3; D unresolved. There are 14 residues in the CDR3. The ends were cut back, 4 bases at V and 0 bases at J, with 7 bases in the middle. CDR1 and CDR2 from the germline V gene are SNHLY and FYNNEI. The CDR3 region is CASSVDYSGNTIYF. The CDR3 DNA sequence: TGTGCCAGCAGTGTAGATTACTCTGGAAACACCATATATTTT.

The chain employs TRBV5-1 and TRBJ1-2; the D gene is possibly TRBD1 (5 bases). The length of the CDR3 is 14 residues. CDR1 is SGHRS and CDR2 is YFSETQ in the germline V gene. Trimming shortened V by 0 bases and J by 4 bases, and 10 bases separated the two germline ends. The CDR3 DNA is TGCGCCAGCAGCTTGGAGGGGTCCCGCTATGGCTACACCTTC. Translating gives CASSLEGSRYGYTF.

The rearrangement uses TRBV6-2 or TRBV6-3 and TRBJ2-3; no clear D. The V end was cut by 6 bases, the J end by 6 bases, with 16 bases between. The CDR3 is 14 residues long. Germline V gives CDR1 MNHEY, CDR2 SVGEGT. The CDR3 DNA reads as TGTGCCAGCAGCTATGGTGGTGCCGGGGATACGCAGTATTTT. Its protein product is CASSYGGAGDTQYF.